These 23 T cell receptor beta chains share one sample of origin, sequenced in a study of CD8 T cells in ankylosing spondylitis. The study's findings and limits: About 8 highly homologous variants made up a TCR beta motif, and this motif appeared characteristic of ankylosing spondylitis blood.

Their cognate antigens are unknown. TCRdb re-derived calls from the 5' RACE reads in MiXCR, one entry per CDR3 protein. The profile shows a few hundred thousand distinct CDR3 sequences, 15% to 20% of them singletons. The sequencing sample was made of blood, either unsorted or a sorted T cell fraction (not recorded which). Every receptor here comes from a male donor with ankylosing spondylitis.

The sample holds a few counts of this clonotype. The chain uses TRBV29-1 and TRBJ2-1; 7 positions agree with TRBD2. Germline V lookup: CDR1 SQVTM, CDR2 ANQGSEA. The CDR3 has 12 amino acids. CDR3 protein: CSLAEGHNEQFF. CDR3 DNA: TGCAGTCTAGCGGAGGGACACAATGAGCAGTTCTTC.

This clonotype was seen only a few times. This rearrangement joins TRBV3-1 to TRBJ2-1; D ambiguous. CDR1 is LGHDT, CDR2 YNNKEL, per germline (reference sequence). The V and J ends lost 4 bases and 10 bases respectively, with 11 bases between them. This CDR3 is 12 amino acids long. The CDR3 DNA reads TGTGCCAGCAGCCTCAAGACCCACGAGCAGTTCTTC. This codes for CASSLKTHEQFF.

To note about this clonotype: Just one base apart from a much larger clone, this may be a read error. The V gene is TRBV5-5, the J gene TRBJ1-2; D call uncertain. This CDR3 is 13 amino acids long. Trimming stripped 0 bases from V and 10 bases from J, with 13 bases between. The germline CDR1 and CDR2 sequences are SGHKS and YYEKEE (reference sequence). The CDR3 region has the DNA TGTGCCAGCAGCTTGGGGCATTCGAATGACTACACCTTC. It encodes CASSLGHSNDYTF.

This clonotype has just a few counts. The J gene is TRBJ2-5, the V gene TRBV7-8; 9 bases fit TRBD2. CDR1 is SGHVS and CDR2 is FQNEAQ in the germline V gene. The CDR3 is 14 amino acids. V trimming: 10 bases; J trimming: 5 bases; junction bases outside the gene matches: 11. The CDR3 here is CATNGGGAGETQYF. In DNA, the CDR3 is TGTGCCACAAATGGCGGGGGGGCCGGGGAGACCCAGTACTTC.

This clonotype has a count of ten or more. The chain has TRBV7-9 and TRBJ2-2; 7 bases are shared with TRBD1. The germline V gene encodes CDR1 SEHNR and CDR2 FQNEAQ (reference sequence). The V segment lost 5 bases and the J segment 1 base; nucleotides outside the gene matches: 4. This CDR3 has 15 residues. The CDR3: CASSLWTGNTGELFF. In DNA form, the CDR3 reads TGTGCCAGCAGCCTGTGGACAGGGAACACCGGGGAGCTGTTTTTT. The full variable domain, with the rest looked up from reference TRBV7-9 and TRBJ2-2, is DTGVSQNPRHKITKRGQNVTFRCDPISEHNRLYWYRQTLGQGPEFLTYFQNEAQLEKSRLLSDRFSAERPKGSFSTLEIQRTEQGDSAMYLCASSLWTGNTGELFFGEGSRLTVL.

This clonotype was recorded a few times. The rearrangement uses TRBV10-3 and TRBJ2-4, with TRBD1 as a possible D gene (5 bases). The CDR3 is made up of 12 amino acids. Germline V gene lookup returns CDR1 ENHRY and CDR2 SYGVKD. V was pared by 4 bases and J by 13 bases, with 14 bases between. The CDR3 sequence: CAISGHRGAQYF. CDR3 DNA sequence: TGTGCCATCAGTGGTCACCGTGGGGCCCAGTACTTC.

Many counts were recorded for this clonotype. The CDR3 DNA is TGCAGCGTTGAAGAAGCTAGCGGGAGTAATGAGCAGTTCTTC. This translates into CSVEEASGSNEQFF. The rearrangement uses TRBV29-1 and TRBJ2-1, with TRBD2 matching over 10 bases. Germline V gene lookup returns CDR1 SQVTM and CDR2 ANQGSEA. J was trimmed by 7 bases and V by 0 bases; bases with no gene match: 3. The CDR3 loop spans 14 amino acids.

A few counts support this clonotype. J is TRBJ1-4 and V is TRBV4-2; unclear D gene. Germline V lookup: CDR1 LGHNA, CDR2 YNFKEQ. This CDR3 is 12 amino acids long. The V end was cut by 0 bases, the J end by 8 bases, with 4 bases between. The CDR3 here is CASSQELEKLFF. CDR3 in DNA: TGTGCCAGCAGCCAAGAATTGGAAAAACTGTTTTTT.

The rearrangement joins TRBV5-1 to TRBJ2-2, with TRBD2 identical over 16 bases. CDR1 and CDR2 from the germline V gene are SGHRS and YFSETQ. CDR3 length equals 17 residues. V dropped 3 bases and J dropped 6; count of bases not matched to a gene: 5. CDR3 loop: CASSSSGTSGGAGELFF. The CDR3 DNA reads as TGCGCCAGCAGCTCCTCCGGGACTAGCGGGGGGGCCGGGGAGCTGTTTTTT.

The chain recombines TRBV5-6 with TRBJ2-5; D is ambiguous. Germline V gene sequence: CDR1 SGHDT, CDR2 YYEEEE. Trimming shortened V by 1 base and J by 1 base, and 11 bases separated the two germline ends. The CDR3 has 15 residues. CDR3 sequence (DNA): TGTGCCAGCAGCTTGTTCTTCCTACGCCAAGAGACCCAGTACTTC. Residues: CASSLFFLRQETQYF.

V and J are TRBV4-1 and TRBJ1-2; D possibly corresponds to TRBD1 (5 bases). V dropped 3 bases and J dropped 1 base, with 15 bases sitting between them. CDR3 length: 16 amino acids. Germline-derived CDR1 and CDR2 are MGHRA and YSYEKL. The chain's CDR3 is CASSQVQGGSNYGYTF. Written as DNA, the CDR3 is TGCGCCAGCAGCCAGGTTCAGGGAGGAAGTAACTATGGCTACACCTTC.

The chain carries TRBV7-9 and TRBJ2-1; TRBD2 aligns across 8 bases. V was clipped by 4 bases and J by 10 bases; unmatched bases: 12. The CDR3 sequence is 15 residues long. Looked up from germline, CDR1 is SEHNR and CDR2 is FQNEAQ (reference sequence). In nucleotides, the CDR3 is TGTGCCAGCAGCTCGCCCGGGGGGGCTCTAAAAGAGCAGTTCTTC. Its protein product is CASSSPGGALKEQFF.

The table lists this clonotype with many counts. An end of the junction differs from the germline gene, which may be a read error. This rearrangement joins TRBV12-3 or TRBV12-4 to TRBJ2-7; 9 positions match TRBD2. There are 14 residues in the CDR3. The CDR3 is CASSLDSAGGPKNF. The DNA for the CDR3 is TGTGCCAGCAGTTTAGACTCCGCGGGAGGGCCGAAGAACTTC.

This sequence joins TRBV27 and TRBJ1-6; 8 bases align to TRBD1. Losses at the gene ends were 11 bases for V and 6 bases for J; bases not matched to a gene: 9. CDR3 size: 14 residues. The germline V gene has CDR1 MNHEY and CDR2 SMNVEV (reference sequence). The CDR3, as DNA: TGTGCCGCCTCAGGGGACAGGTTTAATTCACCCCTCCACTTT. Its translation: CAASGDRFNSPLHF.

This clonotype was counted a few times. This chain connects TRBV7-3 to TRBJ2-1; D call uncertain. The CDR3 has 13 amino acids. Trimming took 5 bases from V and 2 from J, leaving 7 bases between them. Germline V gives CDR1 SGHTA, CDR2 FQGTGA. CDR3: CASSPNTYNEQFF. CDR3 nucleotide sequence: TGTGCCAGCAGCCCTAACACCTACAATGAGCAGTTCTTC. Full variable domain (rest looked up from reference TRBV7-3 and TRBJ2-1): GAGVSQTPSNKVTEKGKYVELRCDPISGHTALYWYRQSLGQGPEFLIYFQGTGAADDSGLPNDRFFAVRPEGSVSTLKIQRTERGDSAVYLCASSPNTYNEQFFGPGTRLTVL.

This clonotype has a handful of counts. The CDR3 region is CAIKPAGGGYNEQFF. The CDR3 bases are TGTGCCATCAAACCAGCGGGAGGGGGTTATAATGAGCAGTTCTTC. The chain joins TRBV10-3 to TRBJ2-1; 10 bases are shared with TRBD2. Per germline, CDR1 ENHRY and CDR2 SYGVKD. V was pared by 7 bases and J by 7 bases, with 10 bases of the junction left unmatched. The CDR3 covers 15 residues.

The chain links TRBV2 to TRBJ2-4, with 12 bases fitting TRBD2. Per germline, CDR1 SNHLY and CDR2 FYNNEI. V was clipped by 1 base and J by 7 bases; unmatched bases: 2. The CDR3 covers 15 residues. As DNA, the CDR3 is TGTGCCAGCAGTGAAGAAGGGACTAGCGGGAACATTCAGTACTTC. Protein sequence: CASSEEGTSGNIQYF.

This chain joins TRBV20-1 and TRBJ1-1, with D hard to call. The ends were cut back, 6 bases at V and 4 bases at J, with 12 bases in the middle. Germline CDR1 is DFQATT and CDR2 is SNEGSKA (reference sequence). This CDR3 is 12 amino acids long. Written as DNA, the CDR3 is TGCAGTGCCGGCCTCGGAGGCACTGAAGCTTTCTTT. Its protein product is CSAGLGGTEAFF.

This clonotype was seen more than once but under ten times. The rearrangement joins TRBV12-3 or TRBV12-4 to TRBJ1-4; 9 bases map to TRBD1. The CDR3 extends over 14 amino acids. J gave up 8 bases and V 7 bases, and 8 bases lay outside the gene matches. CDR3 residues: CASTQTGGGEKLFF. The CDR3, as DNA: TGTGCCAGCACCCAGACAGGGGGGGGAGAAAAACTGTTTTTT.

The sample holds one count of this clonotype. The J gene is TRBJ2-3, the V gene TRBV7-3, with 10 nucleotides matching TRBD2. The length of the CDR3 is 16 residues. Trimming took 6 bases from V and 0 from J; bases not matched to a gene: 6. The V gene's germline CDR1 is SGHTA and CDR2 FQGTGA. CDR3 nucleotides: TGTGCCAGCAGTAAACTAGCGGGGTCTAGCACAGATACGCAGTATTTT. Protein sequence: CASSKLAGSSTDTQYF.

The chain employs TRBV7-2 and TRBJ2-5; 8 bases fit TRBD1. The CDR3 is 17 residues long. Looked up from germline, CDR1 is SGHTA and CDR2 is FQGNSA. With 5 bases clipped from V and 4 bases from J, the junction kept 15 bases outside the gene matches. Here the CDR3 DNA reads TGTGCCAGCAGCCGGCGAGGGCAGGGGGCCGGAGGAGAGACCCAGTACTTC. Translated, it gives CASSRRGQGAGGETQYF.

There are a few counts of this clonotype. The genes are TRBV20-1 and TRBJ2-3; D not certain. V lost 6 bases, J lost 0 bases, and 10 bases lay in between. Germline V gene sequence: CDR1 DFQATT, CDR2 SNEGSKA (reference sequence). CDR3 length equals 13 residues. CDR3 in DNA: TGCAGTGCAAAGATGACTAGCACAGATACGCAGTATTTT. Its protein product is CSAKMTSTDTQYF.

The V gene is TRBV12-3 or TRBV12-4, the J gene TRBJ1-2; D might be TRBD1 (5 bases). CDR3 length: 12 amino acids. V was clipped by 4 bases and J by 4 bases, with 7 bases between them. For the CDR3, the DNA is TGTGCCAGCAGTTCGACAGTCTATGGCTACACCTTC. This gives the protein CASSSTVYGYTF.